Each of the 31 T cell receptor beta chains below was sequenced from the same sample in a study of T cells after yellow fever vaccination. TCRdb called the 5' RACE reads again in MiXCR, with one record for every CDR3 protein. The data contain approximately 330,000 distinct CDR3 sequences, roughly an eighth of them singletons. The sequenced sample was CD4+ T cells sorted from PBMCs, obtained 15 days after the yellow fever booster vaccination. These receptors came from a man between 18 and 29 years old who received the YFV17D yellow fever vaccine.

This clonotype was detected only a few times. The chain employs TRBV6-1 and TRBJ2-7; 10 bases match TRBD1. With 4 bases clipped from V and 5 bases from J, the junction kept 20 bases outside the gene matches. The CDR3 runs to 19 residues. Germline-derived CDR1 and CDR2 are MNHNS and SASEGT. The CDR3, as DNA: TGTGCCAGCAGTGCCTTCCCCGTGGACAGGGGGAAGGGGGTCCACGAGCAGTACTTC. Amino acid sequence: CASSAFPVDRGKGVHEQYF.

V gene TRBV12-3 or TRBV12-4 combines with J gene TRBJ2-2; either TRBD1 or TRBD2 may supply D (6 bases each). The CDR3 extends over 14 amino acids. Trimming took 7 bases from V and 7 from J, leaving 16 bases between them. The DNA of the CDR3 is TGTGCCAGCAAAATAGGTCGGGGGCACGGGGAGCTGTTTTTT. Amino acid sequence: CASKIGRGHGELFF.

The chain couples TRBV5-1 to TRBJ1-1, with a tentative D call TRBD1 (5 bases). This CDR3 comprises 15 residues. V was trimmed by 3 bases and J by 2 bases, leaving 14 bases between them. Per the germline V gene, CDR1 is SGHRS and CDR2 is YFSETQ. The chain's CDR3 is CASSSYGTDNTEAFF. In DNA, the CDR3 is TGCGCCAGCAGCTCGTACGGGACGGATAACACTGAAGCTTTCTTT.

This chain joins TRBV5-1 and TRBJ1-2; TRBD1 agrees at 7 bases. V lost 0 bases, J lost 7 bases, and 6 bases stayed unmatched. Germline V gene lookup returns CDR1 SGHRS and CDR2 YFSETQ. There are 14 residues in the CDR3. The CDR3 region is CASSLEGARGGYTF. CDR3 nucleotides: TGCGCCAGCAGCTTGGAGGGGGCACGTGGTGGCTACACCTTC.

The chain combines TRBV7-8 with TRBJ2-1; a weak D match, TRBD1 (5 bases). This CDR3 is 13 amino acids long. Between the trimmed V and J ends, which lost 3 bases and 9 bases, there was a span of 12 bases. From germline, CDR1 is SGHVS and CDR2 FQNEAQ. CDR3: CASSFRVAGEQFF. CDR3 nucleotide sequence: TGTGCCAGCAGCTTCAGGGTTGCAGGTGAGCAGTTCTTC.

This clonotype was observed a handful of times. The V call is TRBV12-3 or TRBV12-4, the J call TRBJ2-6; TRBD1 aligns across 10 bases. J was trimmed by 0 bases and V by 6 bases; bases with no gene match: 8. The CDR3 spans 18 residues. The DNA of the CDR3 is TGTGCCAGCAGGAGACAGGGGGCCTTACTCTCTGGGGCCAACGTCCTGACTTTC. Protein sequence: CASRRQGALLSGANVLTF.

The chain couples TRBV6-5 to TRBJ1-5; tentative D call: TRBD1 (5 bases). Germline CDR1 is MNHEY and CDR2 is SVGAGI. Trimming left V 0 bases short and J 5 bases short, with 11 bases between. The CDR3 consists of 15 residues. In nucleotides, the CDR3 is TGTGCCAGCAGTTACTCGACGCAGGGAGATCAGCCCCAGCATTTT. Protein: CASSYSTQGDQPQHF.

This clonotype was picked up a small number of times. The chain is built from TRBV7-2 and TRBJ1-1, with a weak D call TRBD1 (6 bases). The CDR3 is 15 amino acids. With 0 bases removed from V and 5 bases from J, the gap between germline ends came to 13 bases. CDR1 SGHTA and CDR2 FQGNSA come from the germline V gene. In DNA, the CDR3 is TGTGCCAGCAGCTTAGCCACAGGGAGTTTAACTGAAGCTTTCTTT. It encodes CASSLATGSLTEAFF. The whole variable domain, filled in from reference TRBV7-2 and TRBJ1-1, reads GAGVSQSPSNKVTEKGKDVELRCDPISGHTALYWYRQSLGQGLEFLIYFQGNSAPDKSGLPSDRFSAERTGGSVSTLTIQRTQQEDSAVYLCASSLATGSLTEAFFGQGTRLTVV.

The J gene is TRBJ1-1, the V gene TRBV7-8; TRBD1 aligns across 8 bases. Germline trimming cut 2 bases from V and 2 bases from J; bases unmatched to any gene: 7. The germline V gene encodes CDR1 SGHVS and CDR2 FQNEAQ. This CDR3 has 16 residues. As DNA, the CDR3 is TGTGCCAGCAGCTTACAGTGGACAGGGCCTAACACTGAAGCTTTCTTT. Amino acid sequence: CASSLQWTGPNTEAFF.

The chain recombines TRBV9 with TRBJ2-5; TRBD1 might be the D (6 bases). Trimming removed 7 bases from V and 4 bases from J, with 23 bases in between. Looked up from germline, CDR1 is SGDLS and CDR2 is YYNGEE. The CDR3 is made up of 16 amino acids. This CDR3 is CASSSGVAHLLETQYF. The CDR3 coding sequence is TGTGCCAGCTCCTCAGGGGTAGCACACTTATTAGAGACCCAGTACTTC.

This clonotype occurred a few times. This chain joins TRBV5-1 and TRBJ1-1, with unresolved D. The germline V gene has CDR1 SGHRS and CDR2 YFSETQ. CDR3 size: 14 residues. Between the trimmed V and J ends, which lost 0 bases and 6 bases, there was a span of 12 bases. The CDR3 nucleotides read TGCGCCAGCAGCTTGGTTCCAGGCGGGTCTGAAGCTTTCTTT. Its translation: CASSLVPGGSEAFF. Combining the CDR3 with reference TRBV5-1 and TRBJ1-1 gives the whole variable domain KAGVTQTPRYLIKTRGQQVTLSCSPISGHRSVSWYQQTPGQGLQFLFEYFSETQRNKGNFPGRFSGRQFSNSRSEMNVSTLELGDSALYLCASSLVPGGSEAFFGQGTRLTVV.

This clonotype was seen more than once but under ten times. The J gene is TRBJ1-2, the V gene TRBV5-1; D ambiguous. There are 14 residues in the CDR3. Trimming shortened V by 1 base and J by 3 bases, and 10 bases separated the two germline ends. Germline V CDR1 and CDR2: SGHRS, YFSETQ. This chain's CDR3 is CASSLRGYDYGYTF. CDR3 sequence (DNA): TGCGCCAGCAGCTTGCGGGGTTACGACTATGGCTACACCTTC.

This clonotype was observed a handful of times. CDR3 nucleotide sequence: TGCGCCAGCAGCTTGGAAGGGAACCAAGAGACCCAGTACTTC. It is translated as CASSLEGNQETQYF. The rearrangement joins TRBV5-1 to TRBJ2-5; D remains unclear. This CDR3 is 14 amino acids long. Germline CDR1 and CDR2: SGHRS and YFSETQ. V lost 0 bases and J lost 0, with 6 bases in between.

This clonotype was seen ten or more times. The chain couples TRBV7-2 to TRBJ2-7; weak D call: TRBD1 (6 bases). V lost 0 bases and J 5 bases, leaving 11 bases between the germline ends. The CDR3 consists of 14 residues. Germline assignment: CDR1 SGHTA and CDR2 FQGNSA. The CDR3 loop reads CASSLARGHHEQYF. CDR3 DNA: TGTGCCAGCAGCTTAGCGAGGGGACACCACGAGCAGTACTTC.

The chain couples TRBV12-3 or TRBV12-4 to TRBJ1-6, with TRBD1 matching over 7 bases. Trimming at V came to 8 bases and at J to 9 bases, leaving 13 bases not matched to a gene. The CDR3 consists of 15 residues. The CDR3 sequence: CASGGRDSGLSPLHF. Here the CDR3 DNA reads TGTGCCAGCGGTGGCCGGGACAGCGGACTTTCACCCCTCCACTTT.

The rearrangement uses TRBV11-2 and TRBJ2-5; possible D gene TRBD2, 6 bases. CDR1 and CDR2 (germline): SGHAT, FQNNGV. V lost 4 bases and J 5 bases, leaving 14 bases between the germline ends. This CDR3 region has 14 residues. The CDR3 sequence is CASSWGLLRETQYF. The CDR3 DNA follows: TGTGCCAGCAGCTGGGGACTGCTCAGGGAGACCCAGTACTTC.

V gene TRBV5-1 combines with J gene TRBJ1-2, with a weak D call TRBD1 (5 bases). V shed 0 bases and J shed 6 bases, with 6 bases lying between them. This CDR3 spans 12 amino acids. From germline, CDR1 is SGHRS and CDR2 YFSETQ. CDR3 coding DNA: TGCGCCAGCAGCTTGGGACAGAATGGCTACACCTTC. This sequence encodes CASSLGQNGYTF.

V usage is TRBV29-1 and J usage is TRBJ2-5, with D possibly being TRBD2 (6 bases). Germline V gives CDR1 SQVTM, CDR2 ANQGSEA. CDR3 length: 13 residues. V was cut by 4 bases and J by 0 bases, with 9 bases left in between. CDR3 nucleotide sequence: TGCAGCGTTGCGGGGGATTACCAAGAGACCCAGTACTTC. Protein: CSVAGDYQETQYF. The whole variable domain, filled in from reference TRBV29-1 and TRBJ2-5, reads SAVISQKPSRDICQRGTSLTIQCQVDSQVTMMFWYRQQPGQSLTLIATANQGSEATYESGFVIDKFPISRPNLTFSTLTVSNMSPEDSSIYLCSVAGDYQETQYFGPGTRLLVL.

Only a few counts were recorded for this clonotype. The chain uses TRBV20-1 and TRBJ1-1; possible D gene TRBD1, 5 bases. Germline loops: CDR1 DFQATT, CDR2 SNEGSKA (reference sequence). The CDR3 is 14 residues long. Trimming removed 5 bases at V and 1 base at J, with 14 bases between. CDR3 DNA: TGCAGTGCTCAGGCGGGTGGGGGGAACACTGAAGCTTTCTTT. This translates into CSAQAGGGNTEAFF.

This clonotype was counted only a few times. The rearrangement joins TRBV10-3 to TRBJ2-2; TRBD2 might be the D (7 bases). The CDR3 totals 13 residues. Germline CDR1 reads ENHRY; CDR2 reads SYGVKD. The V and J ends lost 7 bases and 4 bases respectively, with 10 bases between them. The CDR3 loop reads CAIKGEGTGELFF. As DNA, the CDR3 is TGTGCCATCAAGGGGGAGGGCACCGGGGAGCTGTTTTTT.

The CDR3 DNA reads as TGCAGTGCTAGAATTGGGACTAGCGGGGTCGAGACCCAGTACTTC. Translation: CSARIGTSGVETQYF. This chain joins TRBV20-1 and TRBJ2-5; 13 bases are a match to TRBD2. Germline CDR1 is DFQATT and CDR2 is SNEGSKA (reference sequence). The V segment lost 2 bases and the J segment 5 bases; nucleotides outside the gene matches: 5. The CDR3 covers 15 residues.

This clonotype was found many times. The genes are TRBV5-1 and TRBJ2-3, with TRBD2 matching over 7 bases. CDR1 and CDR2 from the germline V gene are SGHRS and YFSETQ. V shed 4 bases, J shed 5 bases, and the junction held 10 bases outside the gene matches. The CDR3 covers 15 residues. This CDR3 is CASSPRDGGIDTQYF. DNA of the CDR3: TGCGCCAGCAGCCCCCGGGACGGGGGGATAGATACGCAGTATTTT. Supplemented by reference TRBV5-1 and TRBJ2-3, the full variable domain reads KAGVTQTPRYLIKTRGQQVTLSCSPISGHRSVSWYQQTPGQGLQFLFEYFSETQRNKGNFPGRFSGRQFSNSRSEMNVSTLELGDSALYLCASSPRDGGIDTQYFGPGTRLTVL.

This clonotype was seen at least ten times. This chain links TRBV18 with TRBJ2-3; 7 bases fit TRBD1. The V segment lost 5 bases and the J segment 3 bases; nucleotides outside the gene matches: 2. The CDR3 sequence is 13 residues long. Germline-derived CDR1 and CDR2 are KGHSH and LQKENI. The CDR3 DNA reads TGTGCCAGCTCATCACAGGGGACAGATACGCAGTATTTT. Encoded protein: CASSSQGTDTQYF.

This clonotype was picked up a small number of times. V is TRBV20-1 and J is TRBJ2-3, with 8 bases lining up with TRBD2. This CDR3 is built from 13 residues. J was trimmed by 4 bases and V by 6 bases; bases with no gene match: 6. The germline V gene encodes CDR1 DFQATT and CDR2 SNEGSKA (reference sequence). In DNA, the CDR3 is TGCAGTGCCCCGGGACTAGGTGCAGATACGCAGTATTTT. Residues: CSAPGLGADTQYF.

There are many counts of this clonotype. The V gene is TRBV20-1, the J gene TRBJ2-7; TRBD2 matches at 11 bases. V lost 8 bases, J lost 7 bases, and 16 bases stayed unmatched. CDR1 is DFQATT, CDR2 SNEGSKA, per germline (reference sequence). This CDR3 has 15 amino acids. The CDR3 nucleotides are TGCAGTACCCCAGCCCCCCTAGCGGGGGGAGAGGAGCAGTACTTC. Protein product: CSTPAPLAGGEEQYF.

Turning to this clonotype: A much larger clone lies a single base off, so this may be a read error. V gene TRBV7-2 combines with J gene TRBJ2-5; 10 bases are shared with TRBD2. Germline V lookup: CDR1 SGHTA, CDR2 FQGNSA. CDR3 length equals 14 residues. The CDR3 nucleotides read TGTGCCAGCGGCCGCGGGACTAGCGTGGAGACCCATTACTTC. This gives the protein CASGRGTSVETHYF.

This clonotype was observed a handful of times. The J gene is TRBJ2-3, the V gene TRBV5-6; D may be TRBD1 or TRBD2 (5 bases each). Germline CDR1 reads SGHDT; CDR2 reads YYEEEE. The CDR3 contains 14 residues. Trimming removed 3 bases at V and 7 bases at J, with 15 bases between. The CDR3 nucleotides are TGTGCCAGCAGCTCTGGGACCCCCACGAATACGCAGTATTTT. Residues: CASSSGTPTNTQYF.

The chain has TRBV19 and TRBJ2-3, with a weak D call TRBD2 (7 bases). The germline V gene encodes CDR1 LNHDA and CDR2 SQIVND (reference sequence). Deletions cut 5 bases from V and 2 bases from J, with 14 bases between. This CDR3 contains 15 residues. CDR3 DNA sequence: TGTGCCAGTAGTGTCGGGGGGCACTACACAGATACGCAGTATTTT. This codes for CASSVGGHYTDTQYF.

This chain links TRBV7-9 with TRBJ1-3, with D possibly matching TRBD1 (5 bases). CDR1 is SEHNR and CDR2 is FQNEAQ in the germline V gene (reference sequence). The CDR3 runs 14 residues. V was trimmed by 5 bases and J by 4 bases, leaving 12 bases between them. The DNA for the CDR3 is TGTGCCAGCAGCGCCCCGGGACGGGGAAACACCATATATTTT. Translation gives CASSAPGRGNTIYF. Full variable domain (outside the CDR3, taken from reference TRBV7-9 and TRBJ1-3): DTGVSQNPRHKITKRGQNVTFRCDPISEHNRLYWYRQTLGQGPEFLTYFQNEAQLEKSRLLSDRFSAERPKGSFSTLEIQRTEQGDSAMYLCASSAPGRGNTIYFGEGSWLTVV.

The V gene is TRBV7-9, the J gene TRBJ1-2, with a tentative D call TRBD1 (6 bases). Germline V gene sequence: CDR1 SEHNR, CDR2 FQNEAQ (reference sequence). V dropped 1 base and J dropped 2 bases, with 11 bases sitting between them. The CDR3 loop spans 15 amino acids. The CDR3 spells CASSLGTASNYGYTF. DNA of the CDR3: TGTGCCAGCAGCTTAGGGACAGCGAGCAACTATGGCTACACCTTC. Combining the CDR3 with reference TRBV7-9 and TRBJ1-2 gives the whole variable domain DTGVSQNPRHKITKRGQNVTFRCDPISEHNRLYWYRQTLGQGPEFLTYFQNEAQLEKSRLLSDRFSAERPKGSFSTLEIQRTEQGDSAMYLCASSLGTASNYGYTFGSGTRLTVV.

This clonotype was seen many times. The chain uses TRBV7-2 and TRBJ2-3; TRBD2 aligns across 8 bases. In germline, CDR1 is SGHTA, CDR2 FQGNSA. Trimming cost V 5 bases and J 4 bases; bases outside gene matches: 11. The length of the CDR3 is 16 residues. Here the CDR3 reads CASSLYRLATADTQYF. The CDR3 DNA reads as TGTGCCAGCAGCCTCTACCGACTAGCGACAGCAGATACGCAGTATTTT.